This T cell receptor (beta chain) stems from a study of regulatory T cells in long-lasting Graves disease. Study-level background: Patients met the persistent Graves' disease definition after over 5 years of antithyroid drugs with positive TSH receptor antibodies. Notes on the study in general: Persistent Graves' patients showed less TCR diversity than newly diagnosed patients showed. Whereas new patients shared 800 to 1,000 public clonotypes, persistent patients shared more, at 2,500 to 3,500.

The TCR beta library used iRepertoire HTBI primers with Arm-PCR amplification of CDR3. Using its own MiXCR run on the multiplex PCR reads, TCRdb lists one record per CDR3 protein. The profile shows roughly 700,000 distinct CDR3 sequences, 30% of them singletons. The sample's time point: persistent/refractory GD, antithyroid drugs over 5 years with positive TRAb. Construction of the TCR library relied on RNA isolated from PBMCs. As for this clonotype: The antigen is undetermined.

Germline CDR1 LGHDT, CDR2 YNNKEL (reference sequence). This CDR3 contains 14 residues. Trimming at V came to 4 bases and at J to 1 base, leaving 4 bases not matched to a gene. This material consisted of peripheral blood mononuclear cells (PBMCs), taken when the disease was refractory, from a patient treated with antithyroid drugs. The chain links TRBV3-1 to TRBJ2-7, with 7 bases matching TRBD2. The receptor's source is a female donor with Graves disease. The CDR3 region has the DNA TGTGCCAGCAGCCCCGGGACTACATCCTACGAGCAGTACTTC. Protein product: CASSPGTTSYEQYF.